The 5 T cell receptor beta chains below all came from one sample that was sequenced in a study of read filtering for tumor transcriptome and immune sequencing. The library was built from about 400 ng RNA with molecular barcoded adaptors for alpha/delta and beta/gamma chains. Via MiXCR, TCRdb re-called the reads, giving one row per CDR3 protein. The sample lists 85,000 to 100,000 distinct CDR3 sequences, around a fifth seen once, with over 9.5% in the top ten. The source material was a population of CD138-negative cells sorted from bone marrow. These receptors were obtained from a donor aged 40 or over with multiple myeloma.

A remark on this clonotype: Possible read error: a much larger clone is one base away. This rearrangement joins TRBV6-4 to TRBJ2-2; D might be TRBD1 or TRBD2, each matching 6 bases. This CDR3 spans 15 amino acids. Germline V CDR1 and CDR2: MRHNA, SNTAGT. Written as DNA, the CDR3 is TGTGCCAGCAGAAAGGGGGGCGATAACACCGGGAAGCTGTTTTTT. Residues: CASRKGGDNTGKLFF.

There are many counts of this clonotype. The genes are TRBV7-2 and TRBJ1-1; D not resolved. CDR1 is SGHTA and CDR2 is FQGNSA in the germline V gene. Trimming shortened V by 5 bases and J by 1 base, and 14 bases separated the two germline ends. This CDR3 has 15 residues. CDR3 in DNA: TGTGCCAGCAGCAAAGGCTACGGTTCGAACACTGAAGCTTTCTTT. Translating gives CASSKGYGSNTEAFF.

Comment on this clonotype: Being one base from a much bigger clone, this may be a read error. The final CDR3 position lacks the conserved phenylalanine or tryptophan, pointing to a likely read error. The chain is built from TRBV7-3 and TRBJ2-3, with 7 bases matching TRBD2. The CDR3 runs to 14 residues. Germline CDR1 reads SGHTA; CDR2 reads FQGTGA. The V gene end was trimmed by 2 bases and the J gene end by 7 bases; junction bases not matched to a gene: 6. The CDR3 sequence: CASSLSAGTNTQYL. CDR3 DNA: TGTGCCAGCAGCTTATCAGCGGGGACTAATACGCAGTATCTT.

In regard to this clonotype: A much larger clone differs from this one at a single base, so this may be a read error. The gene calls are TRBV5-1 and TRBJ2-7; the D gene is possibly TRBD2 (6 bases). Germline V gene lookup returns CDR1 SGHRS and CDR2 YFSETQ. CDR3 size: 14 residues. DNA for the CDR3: TGCGCCAGCAGCCGGGACTCCGGACCCTACGAGCTGTACTTC. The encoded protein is CASSRDSGPYELYF.

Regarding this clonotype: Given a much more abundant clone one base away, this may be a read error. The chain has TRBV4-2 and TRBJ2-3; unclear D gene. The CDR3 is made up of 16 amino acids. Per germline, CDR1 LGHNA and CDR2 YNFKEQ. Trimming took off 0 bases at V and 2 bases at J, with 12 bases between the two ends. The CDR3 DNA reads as TGTGCCAGCAGCCAAGATAGTAGGTCCTACACAGATACGCAGTATTTT. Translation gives CASSQDSRSYTDTQYF.